The 11 T cell receptor beta chains in this list originate from one sample, sequenced in a study of blood T cell repertoires in COVID-19 (dated by TCRdb to the early 2020s). Receptor amplification or capture employed the immunoSEQ multiplex PCR assay. Not all clones reach the TCRdb copy of this immuneACCESS table, which keeps in-frame sequences only. Checked studies attribute under half of the gap to unresolved V genes and leave the rest unexplained. In all, the sample holds roughly 350,000 clones, and 85% of those were seen once. Around 3.4% of the sample comes from the top ten. Sequencing input: peripheral blood. The receptors derive from a woman aged 18-35 years with acute or convalescent COVID-19.

The genes are TRBV19 and TRBJ2-2; D is undetermined. V was shortened by 4 bases and J by 6 bases, with 6 bases between the two germline ends. From germline, CDR1 is LNHDA and CDR2 SQIVND (reference sequence). The CDR3 loop spans 12 amino acids. The CDR3 coding sequence is TGTGCCAGTAGTACACTGCCCGGGGAGCTGTTTTTT. Protein: CASSTLPGELFF.

V and J are TRBV14 and TRBJ2-7, with 9 bases aligning to TRBD2. The junction had 12 bases not matched to a gene; V was cut back by 4 bases and J by 5 bases. Germline V lookup: CDR1 SGHDN, CDR2 FVKESK. The CDR3 consists of 16 residues. DNA for the CDR3: TGTGCCAGCAGCCCCCGTAGCGGGAGAATTTGGGACGAGCAGTACTTC. Translation gives CASSPRSGRIWDEQYF. Full variable domain (rest looked up from reference TRBV14 and TRBJ2-7): EAGVTQFPSHSVIEKGQTVTLRCDPISGHDNLYWYRRVMGKEIKFLLHFVKESKQDESGMPNNRFLAERTGGTYSTLKVQPAELEDSGVYFCASSPRSGRIWDEQYFGPGTRLTVT.

The V and J genes are TRBV6-5 and TRBJ1-2; 7 nucleotides match TRBD1. CDR1 is MNHEY and CDR2 is SVGAGI in the germline V gene. The CDR3 contains 15 residues. V lost 5 bases, J lost 4 bases, and 10 bases stayed unmatched. Here the CDR3 reads CASSKGTEGVYGYTF. The CDR3 nucleotides are TGTGCCAGCAGTAAGGGGACAGAGGGGGTCTATGGCTACACCTTC.

The chain recombines TRBV5-1 with TRBJ1-4; a possible D gene is TRBD1 (5 bases). Germline V CDR1 and CDR2: SGHRS, YFSETQ. Trimming pared 0 bases from V and 2 bases from J, leaving 14 bases between. This CDR3 has 17 amino acids. The CDR3 DNA reads TGCGCCAGCAGCTTGGGGAGCGGAGGGGCGACTAATGAAAAACTGTTTTTT. This translates into CASSLGSGGATNEKLFF.

This chain uses TRBV3-1 (or the pseudogene TRBV3-2) with TRBJ1-2; no reliable D call. The germline V gene has CDR1 LGHDT and CDR2 YNNKEL (reference sequence). The V and J ends lost 6 bases and 1 base respectively, with 15 bases between them. The CDR3 runs to 15 residues. CDR3 residues: CASRRGDGDNYGYTF. DNA of the CDR3: TGTGCCAGCAGACGCGGAGACGGGGATAACTATGGCTACACCTTC.

The chain uses TRBV6-2 or TRBV6-3 and TRBJ1-6; no clear D gene. The germline V and J ends were trimmed by 5 bases and 10 bases, with 12 bases remaining between them. Germline V gene lookup returns CDR1 MNHEY and CDR2 SVGEGT. This CDR3 has 13 amino acids. In nucleotides, the CDR3 is TGTGCCAGCAGTAGGAAGGAGAACTCACCCCTCCACTTT. Its translation is CASSRKENSPLHF.

This clone was counted between two and nine times. The chain is built from TRBV28 and TRBJ1-5; TRBD1 might be the D (6 bases). V was shortened by 6 bases and J by 6 bases, with 18 bases between the two germline ends. The CDR3 has 15 residues. CDR1 is MDHEN and CDR2 is SYDVKM in the germline V gene. The CDR3 region has the DNA TGTGCCAGCAGAATGGTGGGGGCGTCAGGTCAGCCCCAGCATTTT. Translation: CASRMVGASGQPQHF.

This clone came up a few times. The chain carries TRBV28 and TRBJ1-6; 9 nucleotides match TRBD1. Looked up from germline, CDR1 is MDHEN and CDR2 is SYDVKM. V dropped 6 bases and J dropped 10; count of bases not matched to a gene: 7. This CDR3 is 14 amino acids long. The CDR3 is CASRMGQGRSPLHF. The CDR3 DNA is TGTGCCAGCAGGATGGGACAGGGCAGATCACCCCTCCACTTT.

The V and J genes are TRBV4-1 and TRBJ1-1, with 10 bases identical to TRBD1. The CDR3 is 16 residues long. The junction had 10 bases not matched to a gene; V was cut back by 4 bases and J by 5 bases. From germline, CDR1 is MGHRA and CDR2 YSYEKL. The CDR3 region is CASSRGQGGERTEAFF. The CDR3 nucleotides read TGCGCCAGCAGCCGAGGACAGGGGGGAGAACGGACTGAAGCTTTCTTT.

The rearrangement uses TRBV25-1 and TRBJ2-3; D uncertain. The CDR3 length is 13 residues. Germline V lookup: CDR1 MGHDK, CDR2 SYGVNS. Between the trimmed V and J ends, which lost 8 bases and 1 base, there was a span of 10 bases. CDR3: CASAASGTDTQYF. The DNA for the CDR3 is TGTGCCAGCGCCGCCTCGGGCACAGATACGCAGTATTTT.

This chain links TRBV3-1 (or the pseudogene TRBV3-2) with TRBJ1-1; no reliable D call. CDR1 LGHDT and CDR2 YNNKEL come from the germline V gene (reference sequence). Trimming removed 1 base from V and 3 bases from J, with 9 bases in between. The CDR3 sequence is 14 residues long. CDR3 DNA sequence: TGTGCCAGCAGCCAAGCGGAGGCTCACACTGAAGCTTTCTTT. This codes for CASSQAEAHTEAFF.